The T cell receptor beta chain described here comes from a study of shared clonotypes between healthy human individuals. Germline CDR1 is MDHEN and CDR2 is SYDVKM. The CDR3 runs 15 residues. Trimming cost V 3 bases and J 3 bases, with 11 bases left between them. Clones were sequenced by immunoSEQ multiplex PCR, and TCRdb holds only the in-frame ones, with some missing. The sample holds roughly 2,300,000 clones; 85% to 95% are singletons and the top ten take 0.3% to 0.45%. The sequenced material came from naive CD4+ T cells from PBMCs. The subset denotes: CD45RA+ positively selected. The chain combines TRBV28 with TRBJ2-2, with D maybe TRBD2 (5 bases). The receptor comes from a man aged 18 to 35 in good health. Some clones in this sample may be carry-over from other donors' samples. The CDR3, as DNA: TGTGCCAGCAGTTTGGGCGGGCAAGACACCGGGGAGCTGTTTTTT. Its translation: CASSLGGQDTGELFF. Drawing the rest from reference TRBV28 and TRBJ2-2, the complete variable domain is DVKVTQSSRYLVKRTGEKVFLECVQDMDHENMFWYRQDPGLGLRLIYFSYDVKMKEKGDIPEGYSVSREKKERFSLILESASTNQTSMYLCASSLGGQDTGELFFGEGSRLTVL.